This T cell receptor beta chain was sequenced for a study of blood T cell repertoires in COVID-19. Trimming removed 2 bases from V and 4 bases from J; junction bases left unmatched: 4. This CDR3 has 14 residues. CDR1 LNHDA and CDR2 SQIVND come from the germline V gene (reference sequence). The method was immunoSEQ multiplex PCR; TCRdb's version includes in-frame clones alone and lacks a portion of them. The sample carries over 200,000 clones, around 84% recorded once. The chain joins TRBV19 to TRBJ1-1; 7 bases are shared with TRBD1. The sequence derives from a woman of 80 years or more with active or convalescent COVID-19. The specimen was peripheral blood. This chain's CDR3 is CASSIIRQGTEAFF. CDR3 DNA sequence: TGTGCCAGTAGTATAATTAGACAGGGCACTGAAGCTTTCTTT.